This T cell receptor beta chain was retrieved from a study of blood T cells in healthy people across ages. The V end lost 8 bases, the J end lost 4 bases, and 9 bases lay between the germline ends. There are 12 residues in the CDR3. Per the germline V gene, CDR1 is MNHNS and CDR2 is SASEGT. The second PCR ran about 6 to 11 cycles with a sample-barcoded 5' primer and J-beta primers. TCRdb re-analysed the 5' RACE reads in MiXCR, keeping a single row per CDR3 protein. The profile shows about 900,000 distinct CDR3 sequences, about 62% of them singletons. The sequence was obtained from a man aged 30 to 45 in good health. The rearrangement joins TRBV6-1 to TRBJ2-1; D is unresolved. Material for sequencing was blood. In nucleotides, the CDR3 is TGTGCCAGCGGCCAGGATTACAATGAGCAGTTCTTC. Protein product: CASGQDYNEQFF.